Detailed here is one TCR beta chain. Its antigen is as yet unknown. 60 Vbeta and 13 Jbeta primers were used in PCR. Method: immunoSEQ multiplex PCR; TCRdb's copy keeps in-frame clones and lacks some. Altogether 200,000 or so clones are present, 82% being singletons, with the ten largest covering 0.075% to 0.1%. The CDR3 is 15 amino acids. Looked up from germline, CDR1 is SGHTA and CDR2 is FQGNSA. Trimming took 5 bases from V and 5 from J; bases not matched to a gene: 5. This entry belongs to a study of cytomegalovirus exposure and HLA in healthy donors. Across the study: Among the 398 genotyped donors, 70% to 85% were placed in the Caucasian-associated ancestry cluster. Study-wide findings and caveats: Analysis was carried out at a later point, and it linked a missense DCLRE1C variant to TCR beta V- and J-gene trimming.

This receptor was taken from a boy aged 2 to 9 in good health and CMV-seronegative. J is TRBJ2-1 and V is TRBV7-2; 11 bases are a match to TRBD2. The specimen sequenced was PBMCs. CDR3 protein: CASSPGTSGNNEQFF. Written as DNA, the CDR3 is TGTGCCAGCAGCCCCGGGACTAGCGGAAACAATGAGCAGTTCTTC.